This TCR beta chain is drawn from a study of CD8 T cells in Susac syndrome. To note about this clonotype: The DNA is left out, because the CDR3 cannot be placed on it with certainty; the CDR3 is given as TCRdb lists it.

RNA, at roughly 0.45 to 1 ug, was reverse transcribed with random hexamers. With immunoSEQ multiplex PCR, TCR beta CDR3 was amplified across 54 Vbeta and 13 Jbeta. Each CDR3 protein is one row after TCRdb ran MiXCR on the immunoSEQ multiplex PCR reads. The sample has about 210,000 distinct CDR3 sequences; roughly 92% are singletons. The CDR3 has 14 residues if both end residues are counted. The study used healthy donors as controls matched for age and sex. This clonotype was sampled from a human donor in good health. Material for sequencing was CD4+ T cells from PBMCs. The chain recombines TRBV23-1 with TRBJ2-2; the listed D gene, TRBD1, was not tested against the DNA. TRBV23-1 is designated an ORF whose function remains uncertain. CDR3 region: CADQTGTTPGSCFF.